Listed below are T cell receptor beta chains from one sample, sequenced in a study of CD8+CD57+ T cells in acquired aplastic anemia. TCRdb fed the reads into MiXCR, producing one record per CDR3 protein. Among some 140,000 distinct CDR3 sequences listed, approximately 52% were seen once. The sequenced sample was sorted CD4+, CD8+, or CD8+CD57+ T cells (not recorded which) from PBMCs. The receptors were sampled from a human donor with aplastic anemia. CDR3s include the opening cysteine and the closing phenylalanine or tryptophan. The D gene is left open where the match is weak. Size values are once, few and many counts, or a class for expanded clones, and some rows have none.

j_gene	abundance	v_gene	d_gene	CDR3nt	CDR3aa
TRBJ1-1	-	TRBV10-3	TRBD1	TGTGCCATCAGTGCCGAGAACGGACAGGGAAACACTGAAGCTTTCTTT	CAISAENGQGNTEAFF
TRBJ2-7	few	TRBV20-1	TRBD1	TGCAGTGCTAGGACAGGGCTGGACGAGCAGTACTTC	CSARTGLDEQYF
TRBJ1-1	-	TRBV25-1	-	TGTGCCAGCAGCGATCAGGCTCTCGGAGGTGAAGCTTTCTTT	CASSDQALGGEAFF
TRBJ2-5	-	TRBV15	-	TGTGCCACCAGCAGAGATCGGGCTAGCTGGGAGACCCAGTACTTC	CATSRDRASWETQYF
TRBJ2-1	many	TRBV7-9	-	TGTGCCAGCAGCTTAGCGGCTCACTCCTACAATGAGCAGTTCTTC	CASSLAAHSYNEQFF
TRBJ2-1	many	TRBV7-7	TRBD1	TGTGCTAGCAGCCCGGGACAGTACAATGAGCAGTTCTTC	CASSPGQYNEQFF
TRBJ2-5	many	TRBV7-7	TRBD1	TGTGCCAGCAGCGGCCACAGGGGGCGAAAAGAGACCCAGTACTTC	CASSGHRGRKETQYF
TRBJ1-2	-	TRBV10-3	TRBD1	TGTGCCATCAGTCCGCGGGACAGGGTTTATGGCTACACCTTC	CAISPRDRVYGYTF
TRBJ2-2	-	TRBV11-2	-	TGTGCCGGCAGCCCATGGTGGGACCCCGGGGAGCTGTTTTTT	CAGSPWWDPGELFF
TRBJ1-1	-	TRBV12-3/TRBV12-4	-	TGTGCCAGCAGTTTGGGCGGGGGGAGTGGCACTGAAGCTTTCTTT	CASSLGGGSGTEAFF